The subject of this entry is one T cell receptor beta chain. This clone has more than one count but fewer than ten. Its antigen is currently not known. Nothing much larger sits one base from this clone, and base qualities are not available. These data come from a study of PD-1 blockade in classical Hodgkin lymphoma (dated by TCRdb to the early 2020s). Regarding the research as a whole: Nivolumab dosing was 3 mg/kg intravenously every 2 weeks, continuing until either disease progression or unacceptable toxicity. The study used TCR beta sequencing and CyTOF to define a peripheral blood immune signature of response to PD-1 blockade in classical Hodgkin lymphoma.

The Qiagen DNeasy kit was used to extract genomic DNA both from unsorted PBMCs and from the negatively selected CD4+ and CD8+ fractions. Using primers that anneal to V and J segments, immunoSEQ multiplex PCR amplified the TCR beta CDR3 regions. Amplification bias was minimized using a synthetic immune receptor repertoire, and residual bias was removed computationally after sequencing. Per the source publication's procedure: Repertoire diversity was quantified as the Shannon entropy index using custom Python scripts. Unsorted, CD4+ and CD8+ repertoires were examined separately, except in combined analyses, for which CD4+ and CD8+ sequences were merged in silico. A clone was considered expanded if an increase in frequency of at least 2-fold after treatment relative to C1D1 was found, and a pseudocount of 0.5 was applied to clones undetected at baseline. Singleton clones were defined as clones with 0 or 1 copy at C1D1, and non-singleton clones were defined as clones with 2 or more copies. Clones expanded in unsorted samples were assigned a CD4+, CD8+ or unknown annotation through matching of protein sequences in sorted samples from the same patient. Diversity changes from C1D1 to C4D1 were tested in paired samples using Wilcoxon tests. The source is immuneACCESS, and TCRdb retained only in-frame sequences with V and J called. Part of the clones is not carried over; for the studies checked, unresolved V genes explain less than half of this, and the remainder is unexplained. That table gives V, J and clone size, and the DNA gave D and trimming. The sample table records 10,000 to 15,000 clones; 75% to 95% of these occur just once. The ten biggest clones cover about 11% of the sample.

What the study reported, not specific to this receptor: The study was restricted to a single clinical trial cohort, and the causes of repertoire differences, possibly disease activity or prior therapy, were left undefined. A significant rise by C4D1 was seen in CD4+ but not CD8+ TCR diversity (p=0.0027 vs p=0.16), with the rise being most apparent in complete responders (p=0.02). Lower diversity was observed in patients in whom nivolumab was started less than 1 year after ASCT, and these patients were excluded from later analyses so that confounding by immune reconstitution would be avoided. Baseline TCR diversity was reported to be lower in newly diagnosed patients than in healthy donors, and even lower in relapsed/refractory patients. Trial patients with a complete response had baseline diversity similar to that of newly diagnosed patients, while partial responders and progressors had significantly lower diversity.

V loses 2 bases, J loses 2 bases, and the germline ends lie 9 bases apart. The cysteine opens and the phenylalanine closes a CDR3 of 13 amino acids. CDR3 DNA is the only sequence kept; it has 39 bases, read in frame from the first base. Reading the germline V gene (reference sequence) gives CDR1 GTSNPN and CDR2 SVGIG. The time point label for this specimen denotes: cycle 1 day 1 (C1D1), immediately before nivolumab initiation. All trial patients had relapsed after autologous stem cell transplantation, with cohorts A, B and C differing in prior brentuximab vedotin exposure. The trial cohort comprised about 60 patients with relapsed/refractory classical Hodgkin lymphoma whose best overall responses were complete response, partial response or progressive disease. Single-agent nivolumab was administered to trial patients in the multi-cohort phase II CheckMate 205 trial. An independent review committee assessed best overall response by applying the 2007 International Working Group response criteria. Trial PBMCs were obtained immediately prior to nivolumab initiation (C1D1) and on therapy at cycle 2 day 1 and cycle 4 day 1. Peripheral blood was collected in 8 mL Vacutainer Cell Preparation Tubes, from which PBMCs were isolated by centrifugation and then cryopreserved.

The sequence was collected from a human donor with classical Hodgkin lymphoma. This receptor chain uses TRBV30 and TRBJ1-1; the D gene cannot be named for sure. Material: peripheral blood mononuclear cells (PBMCs), obtained at baseline. The nucleotides are TGTGCCTGGAGTAGTAACAGCAACACTGAAGCTTTCTTT. Its protein product is CAWSSNSNTEAFF.